The present T cell receptor beta chain was sequenced within a study of tumor and adjacent non-tumor tissue in lung cancer. On the study more broadly: The cohort had about 12 adenocarcinoma, 2 squamous cell and 1 small cell patients. General study findings and limits: Tumor tissue had significantly higher TCR diversity than normal lung. Tumor repertoires had a smaller top 100 clone share than normal lung.

There are 17 residues in the CDR3. CDR1 MDHEN and CDR2 SYDVKM come from the germline V gene. This sample's RNA came from whole unsorted tissue. Between August and November 2014, newly diagnosed, chemotherapy-naive lung cancer patients underwent thoracic surgery in China. Three rounds of nested PCR, following a modified ARM-PCR protocol, produced the TCRbeta library. TCRdb fed the multiplex PCR reads into MiXCR, producing one record per CDR3 protein. The sample has roughly 66,000 distinct CDR3 sequences, around 73% seen once. On this clonotype: No antigen is known for it.

Sequenced sample: lung tumor tissue. The chain employs TRBV28 and TRBJ2-6; TRBD1 matches 11 bases. The sequence was collected from a man in his sixties with non-small cell lung cancer. For the CDR3, the DNA is TGTGTCAGGACCTGGACAGGGGGCTCTATTGGGGCCAACGTCCTGACTTTC. It yields the protein CVRTWTGGSIGANVLTF. The whole variable domain, remainder taken from reference TRBV28 and TRBJ2-6, is DVKVTQSSRYLVKRTGEKVFLECVQDMDHENMFWYRQDPGLGLRLIYFSYDVKMKEKGDIPEGYSVSREKKERFSLILESASTNQTSMYLCVRTWTGGSIGANVLTFGAGSRLTVL.